This is a list of T cell receptor beta chains from one sample in a study of human thymus T cells. The data were produced by immunoSEQ multiplex PCR, yet TCRdb's version contains in-frame clones alone and is incomplete. The table has some 46,000 clones, over 85% seen once. Material: blood. The receptors originated from a boy in the first two years of life with a congenital heart defect but otherwise immunologically healthy. CDR3s include the opening cysteine and the closing phenylalanine or tryptophan. The order of the fields is CDR3 protein, J gene, V gene, D gene. The D gene is left open where the match is weak.

CDR3: CASSFKSGGGELFF
J: TRBJ2-2
V: TRBV7-2
D: NA

CDR3: CSVEAGLNTEAFF
J: TRBJ1-1
V: TRBV29-1
D: NA

CDR3: CASSLGTSGYNEQFF
J: TRBJ2-1
V: TRBV11-2
D: TRBD2

CDR3: CSAGEWNEKLFF
J: TRBJ1-4
V: TRBV29-1
D: NA

CDR3: CASSLPFFSGNEQFF
J: TRBJ2-1
V: TRBV5-8
D: TRBD2

CDR3: CASSRGGFTDTQYF
J: TRBJ2-3
V: TRBV5-1
D: NA

CDR3: CAISLTSTDTQYF
J: TRBJ2-3
V: TRBV10-3
D: NA

CDR3: CASSLANHGYTF
J: TRBJ1-2
V: TRBV5-1
D: NA

CDR3: CASSLVLLGVQETQYF
J: TRBJ2-5
V: TRBV7-2
D: NA

CDR3: CASIGEVRPAGEQYF
J: TRBJ2-7
V: TRBV12-1
D: NA

CDR3: CASSFNGNTIYF
J: TRBJ1-3
V: TRBV27
D: NA

CDR3: CASSPGLAGLSTDTQYF
J: TRBJ2-3
V: TRBV10-1
D: TRBD2

CDR3: CASSPDSSNQPQHF
J: TRBJ1-5
V: TRBV18
D: NA

CDR3: CASSQELAGTYNEQFF
J: TRBJ2-1
V: TRBV4-2
D: TRBD2

CDR3: CASSLERGASNEQFF
J: TRBJ2-1
V: TRBV5-4
D: TRBD2

CDR3: CASSFRDRGTDTQYF
J: TRBJ2-3
V: TRBV7-9
D: TRBD1

CDR3: CASSPWRETQYF
J: TRBJ2-5
V: TRBV7-2
D: NA

CDR3: CASSYSPTGAGYTF
J: TRBJ1-2
V: TRBV6-5
D: TRBD1

CDR3: CASSLAAAGHTEAFF
J: TRBJ1-1
V: TRBV7-9
D: NA

CDR3: CSVGQGENIQYF
J: TRBJ2-4
V: TRBV29-1
D: TRBD1

CDR3: CASSVGTGNTEAFF
J: TRBJ1-1
V: TRBV19
D: TRBD1

CDR3: CASSERLPSGTPSYEQYF
J: TRBJ2-7
V: TRBV6-1
D: NA

CDR3: CASSFSGAGNTIYF
J: TRBJ1-3
V: TRBV5-6
D: NA

CDR3: CASSLDRANEKLFF
J: TRBJ1-4
V: TRBV5-4
D: NA

CDR3: CSGGDSYGYTF
J: TRBJ1-2
V: TRBV29-1
D: NA

CDR3: CASSPGLAGVFTGELFF
J: TRBJ2-2
V: TRBV9
D: TRBD2

CDR3: CASSGGETQYF
J: TRBJ2-5
V: TRBV2
D: NA

CDR3: CASIPNTIYF
J: TRBJ1-3
V: TRBV6-9
D: NA

CDR3: CASSRGRNYEQYF
J: TRBJ2-7
V: TRBV5-8
D: NA

CDR3: CASSPSPGTGVATEAFF
J: TRBJ1-1
V: TRBV7-2
D: TRBD1

CDR3: CASNIVPQHF
J: TRBJ1-5
V: TRBV19
D: NA